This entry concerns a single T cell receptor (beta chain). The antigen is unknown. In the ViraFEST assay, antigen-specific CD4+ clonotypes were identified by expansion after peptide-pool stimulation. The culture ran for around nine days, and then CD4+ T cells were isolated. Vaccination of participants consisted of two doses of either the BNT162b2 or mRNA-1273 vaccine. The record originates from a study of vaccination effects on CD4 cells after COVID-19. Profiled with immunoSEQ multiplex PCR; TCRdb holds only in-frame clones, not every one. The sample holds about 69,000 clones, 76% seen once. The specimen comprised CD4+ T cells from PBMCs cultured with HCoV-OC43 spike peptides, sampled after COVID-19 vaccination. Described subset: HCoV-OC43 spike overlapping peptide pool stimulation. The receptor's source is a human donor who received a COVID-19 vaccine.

In nucleotides, the CDR3 is TGTGCCAGCTTCAATACAGGGAACAGCAATCAGCCCCAGCATTTT. This sequence encodes CASFNTGNSNQPQHF. This rearrangement joins TRBV6-5 to TRBJ1-5, with a tentative D call TRBD1 (6 bases). The ends were cut back, 8 bases at V and 1 base at J, with 15 bases in the middle. CDR3 length: 15 amino acids. Germline V gene lookup returns CDR1 MNHEY and CDR2 SVGAGI.